This T cell receptor (beta chain) stems from a study of Graves' ophthalmopathy and Graves' hyperthyroidism. Study context: Stable hyperthyroidism meant no progression to ophthalmopathy within 18 months of follow-up. General study points: Both a 70.59% sensitivity and an approximately 77% specificity characterized the model's predictions of ophthalmopathy progression.

This clonotype is a singleton in its sample. Its antigen is undetermined. Germline V gives CDR1 LGHNA, CDR2 YNFKEQ. V was clipped by 1 base and J by 3 bases; unmatched bases: 6. This CDR3 region has 16 residues. Beta-chain TCR CDR3 regions were amplified from RNA transcripts. First-round RT-PCR employed HTBI primers, with a second-round multiplex PCR after it. TCRdb analysed the multiplex PCR reads with MiXCR anew, one entry per CDR3 protein. The table includes approximately 1.2 million distinct CDR3 sequences, 35% to 45% detected once. The gene calls are TRBV4-2 and TRBJ2-7, with TRBD1 matching over 10 bases. Specimen: peripheral blood or thyroid tissue (not recorded which). The origin of this receptor is an adult man with Graves' hyperthyroidism. This CDR3 is CASSQGSGQGIYEQYF. Here the CDR3 DNA reads TGTGCCAGCAGCCAAGGTTCGGGACAGGGGATCTACGAGCAGTACTTC.